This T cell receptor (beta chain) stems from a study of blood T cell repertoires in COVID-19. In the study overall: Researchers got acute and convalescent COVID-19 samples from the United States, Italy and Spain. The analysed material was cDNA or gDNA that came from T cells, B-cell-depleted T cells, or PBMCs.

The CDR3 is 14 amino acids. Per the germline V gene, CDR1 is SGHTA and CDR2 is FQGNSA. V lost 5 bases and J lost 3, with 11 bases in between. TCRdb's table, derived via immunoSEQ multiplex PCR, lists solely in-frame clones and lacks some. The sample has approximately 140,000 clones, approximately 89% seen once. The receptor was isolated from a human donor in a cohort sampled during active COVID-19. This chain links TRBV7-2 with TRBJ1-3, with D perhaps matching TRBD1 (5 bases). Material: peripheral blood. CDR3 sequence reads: CASSISTDGNTIYF. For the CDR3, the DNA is TGTGCCAGCAGCATATCGACAGATGGAAACACCATATATTTT.